This entry lists 27 T cell receptor beta chains sequenced from one sample in a study of CD8 T cell repertoires and HIV-1 epitope variants. Measured with immunoSEQ multiplex PCR; TCRdb has only the in-frame clones, and not every one. The data hold under 100,000 clones, with roughly 77% observed a single time. Sequencing was carried out using uncultured baseline CD8+ T cells from peripheral blood mononuclear cells (PBMCs). The receptors stem from a male donor with HIV.

The V and J genes are TRBV7-6 and TRBJ1-4; 7 positions agree with TRBD1. V was pared by 5 bases and J by 8 bases, with 14 bases of the junction left unmatched. Germline CDR1 is SGHVS and CDR2 is FNYEAQ. CDR3 size: 16 residues. The CDR3 DNA follows: TGTGCCAGCAGCCCGGCATCATACAGGGGACGGGAAAAACTGTTTTTT. Protein sequence: CASSPASYRGREKLFF.

CDR3 DNA: TGTGCCAGCAGCTTGACAGGGCTAGCCAAAAACATTCAGTACTTC. This codes for CASSLTGLAKNIQYF. The chain recombines TRBV6-6 with TRBJ2-4; 7 bases are shared with TRBD1. CDR3 length: 15 residues. Germline V gene lookup returns CDR1 MNHNY and CDR2 SVGAGI (reference sequence). V lost 6 bases to trimming and J lost 0 bases; unmatched junction nucleotides: 5.

The rearrangement uses TRBV5-4 and TRBJ2-1; D is unresolved. The CDR3 has 14 residues. Germline assignment: CDR1 SGHNT and CDR2 YYREEE (reference sequence). Trimming removed 5 bases at V and 5 bases at J, with 14 bases between. CDR3 DNA sequence: TGTGCCAGCAGTGGGCAGGTAACTCACAATGAGCAGTTCTTC. It codes for CASSGQVTHNEQFF.

The V gene is TRBV7-9, the J gene TRBJ2-3; D remains ambiguous. Trimming cost V 1 base and J 1 base, with 15 bases left between them. The CDR3 contains 17 residues. Germline V lookup: CDR1 SEHNR, CDR2 FQNEAQ (reference sequence). CDR3 sequence reads: CASSLDRSIWGTDTQYF. In nucleotides, the CDR3 is TGTGCCAGCAGCTTAGATAGATCTATTTGGGGCACAGATACGCAGTATTTT.

J is TRBJ1-1 and V is TRBV6-5; a possible D gene is TRBD1 (5 bases). Germline V gene sequence: CDR1 MNHEY, CDR2 SVGAGI. There are 13 residues in the CDR3. Trimming took 10 bases from V and 7 from J, leaving 19 bases between them. The DNA for the CDR3 is TGTGCCACCAGATGGGCAATGGGGGTTGAAGCTTTCTTT. Translating gives CATRWAMGVEAFF.

The sample holds a few counts of this clone. J is TRBJ2-7 and V is TRBV29-1, with 13 bases aligning to TRBD2. Germline CDR1 is SQVTM and CDR2 is ANQGSEA. The length of the CDR3 is 14 residues. Trimming removed 6 bases from V and 10 bases from J; junction bases left unmatched: 12. CDR3 sequence (DNA): TGCAGCGTAAGACTAGCGGGAGGCGCCGGGGACCAGTACTTC. Its protein product is CSVRLAGGAGDQYF.

The CDR3 coding sequence is TGTGCCAGCAGCTTAAACCCTGTTGTGGCAGTCGAGCAGTACTTC. This encodes CASSLNPVVAVEQYF. The chain recombines TRBV7-2 with TRBJ2-7; no firm D call. The CDR3 runs to 15 residues. Germline CDR1 and CDR2: SGHTA and FQGNSA. V was cut by 2 bases and J by 6 bases, with 17 bases left in between.

The chain employs TRBV6-4 and TRBJ2-2; the D gene is possibly TRBD2 (7 bases). Germline V gene data show CDR1 as MRHNA and CDR2 as SNTAGT. The CDR3 runs to 16 residues. Trimming cost V 0 bases and J 6 bases, with 14 bases left between them. The chain's CDR3 is CASSDSLGGASGELFF. The CDR3 bases are TGTGCCAGCAGTGACTCGCTGGGGGGGGCGTCCGGGGAGCTGTTTTTT.

The chain carries TRBV5-4 and TRBJ1-3, with 11 positions matching TRBD1. V shed 2 bases, J shed 2 bases, and the junction held 6 bases outside the gene matches. The CDR3 runs to 17 residues. Germline V lookup: CDR1 SGHNT, CDR2 YYREEE (reference sequence). DNA of the CDR3: TGTGCCAGCAGCTTCCTGGACAGGGGGCCCCCTGGAAACACCATATATTTT. Protein: CASSFLDRGPPGNTIYF.

CDR3 region: CASSPVRRQGPYNEQFF. CDR3 DNA sequence: TGTGCCAGCAGCCCCGTCCGGCGGCAGGGCCCCTACAATGAGCAGTTCTTC. The J gene is TRBJ2-1, the V gene TRBV7-2, with D perhaps TRBD1 (5 bases). This CDR3 is 17 amino acids long. Germline V lookup: CDR1 SGHTA, CDR2 FQGNSA. V was cut by 5 bases and J by 2 bases, with 19 bases left in between.

V is TRBV13 and J is TRBJ2-1; 8 nucleotides agree with TRBD2. The CDR3 has 14 amino acids. Germline-derived CDR1 and CDR2 are PRHDT and FYEKMQ (reference sequence). The V gene end was trimmed by 0 bases and the J gene end by 6 bases; junction bases not matched to a gene: 1. This CDR3 reads CASSLGLAGNEQFF. CDR3 DNA sequence: TGTGCCAGCAGCTTAGGGCTAGCGGGCAATGAGCAGTTCTTC.

The rearrangement uses TRBV4-3 and TRBJ2-1; perhaps TRBD1 as D (6 bases). Germline-derived CDR1 and CDR2 are LGHNA and YSLEER. The V and J ends lost 0 bases and 0 bases respectively, with 9 bases between them. The CDR3 spans 16 residues. The CDR3 loop reads CASSQDQDSSYNEQFF. In nucleotides, the CDR3 is TGCGCCAGCAGCCAAGATCAGGACAGCTCCTACAATGAGCAGTTCTTC.

The gene calls are TRBV5-4 and TRBJ1-6, with D possibly being TRBD1 (5 bases). The CDR3 length is 15 residues. From germline, CDR1 is SGHNT and CDR2 YYREEE (reference sequence). Trimming took off 0 bases at V and 6 bases at J, with 10 bases between the two ends. CDR3 bases: TGTGCCAGCAGCTTGGACAGGCTAAGTAATTCACCCCTCCACTTT. Translation: CASSLDRLSNSPLHF.

The gene calls are TRBV15 and TRBJ1-4; 10 bases agree with TRBD1. Germline lookup yields CDR1 LNHNV and CDR2 YYDKDF (reference sequence). Trimming at V came to 0 bases and at J to 8 bases, leaving 12 bases not matched to a gene. The CDR3 contains 18 residues. The DNA of the CDR3 is TGTGCCACCAGCAGAGATCTCCCCCGGACAGGGGGAGGGGAAAAACTGTTTTTT. This encodes CATSRDLPRTGGGEKLFF.

As regards this clone: One end of the junction fails to match germline, which may point to a read error. The chain recombines TRBV28 with TRBJ2-3; 8 positions match TRBD2. CDR3 size: 12 residues. Germline V gene sequence: CDR1 MDHEN, CDR2 SYDVKM. The CDR3 DNA reads as TGTGCCAGCAGTACCCTAGCGGGTGAATATGATTTT. This encodes CASSTLAGEYDF.

The CDR3 loop is CASSPDREKLFF. The DNA for the CDR3 is TGTGCCAGCTCACCAGACAGGGAGAAACTGTTTTTT. The V gene is TRBV18, the J gene TRBJ1-4; 7 bases line up with TRBD1. Germline V gene sequence: CDR1 KGHSH, CDR2 LQKENI. The CDR3 length is 12 residues. Losses at the gene ends were 2 bases for V and 11 bases for J; bases not matched to a gene: 2.

The chain carries TRBV6-5 and TRBJ1-1; the match to TRBD1 covers 10 bases. The germline gives CDR1 MNHEY, CDR2 SVGAGI. The CDR3 covers 15 residues. V was pared by 0 bases and J by 7 bases, with 5 bases of the junction left unmatched. The CDR3 DNA is TGTGCCAGCAGTTACTCGTGGACAGGGGGGAGTGAAGCTTTCTTT. As protein: CASSYSWTGGSEAFF.

The V call is TRBV19, the J call TRBJ2-3, with 11 positions matching TRBD2. The CDR3 totals 16 residues. Germline assignment: CDR1 LNHDA and CDR2 SQIVND (reference sequence). Losses at the gene ends were 4 bases for V and 2 bases for J; bases not matched to a gene: 5. CDR3 residues: CASSTGLAVLTDTQYF. As DNA, the CDR3 is TGTGCCAGTAGTACGGGACTAGCGGTCCTCACAGATACGCAGTATTTT.

The V gene is TRBV9, the J gene TRBJ2-3; D might be TRBD2 (6 bases). CDR1 and CDR2 (germline): SGDLS, YYNGEE. V was clipped by 3 bases and J by 9 bases, with 14 bases between them. This CDR3 spans 13 amino acids. In DNA, the CDR3 is TGTGCCAGCAGCGCGGTAGGCGGGGAAACGCAGTATTTT. This translates into CASSAVGGETQYF. Full variable domain (missing parts from reference TRBV9 and TRBJ2-3): DSGVTQTPKHLITATGQRVTLRCSPRSGDLSVYWYQQSLDQGLQFLIQYYNGEERAKGNILERFSAQQFPDLHSELNLSSLELGDSALYFCASSAVGGETQYFGPGTRLTVL.

This clone appeared once. The junction does not match germline at one end; this may be a read error. The rearrangement links TRBV7-7 to TRBJ2-5, with 7 bases aligning to TRBD1. Germline V gene lookup returns CDR1 SSHAT and CDR2 FNYEAQ (reference sequence). The CDR3 is made up of 15 amino acids. The CDR3 loop is CASSLEGGRGETQYF. DNA for the CDR3: TGTGCTAGCAGCTTAGAAGGGGGCAGAGGAGAGACCCAGTACTTC.

This clone was found a few times. This sequence joins TRBV11-1 and TRBJ2-5, with D uncertain. Trimming removed 1 base from V and 3 bases from J, with 6 bases in between. This CDR3 contains 13 residues. The germline CDR1 and CDR2 sequences are SGHAT and FQDESV (reference sequence). This CDR3 reads CASSLEDEETQYF. In nucleotides, the CDR3 is TGTGCCAGCAGCTTAGAAGATGAAGAGACCCAGTACTTC. The full variable domain, its missing parts supplied by reference TRBV11-1 and TRBJ2-5, is EAEVAQSPRYKITEKSQAVAFWCDPISGHATLYWYRQILGQGPELLVQFQDESVVDDSQLPKDRFSAERLKGVDSTLKIQPAELGDSAMYLCASSLEDEETQYFGPGTRLLVL.

The genes are TRBV27 and TRBJ2-1; 11 positions match TRBD2. Germline V lookup: CDR1 MNHEY, CDR2 SMNVEV (reference sequence). The V gene end was trimmed by 7 bases and the J gene end by 9 bases; junction bases not matched to a gene: 8. The CDR3 has 14 residues. The CDR3 coding sequence is TGTGCCAGCATAAGTAGCGGGAGGGCCGGTGAGCAGTTCTTC. It codes for CASISSGRAGEQFF.

The chain joins TRBV19 to TRBJ1-1, with D hard to call. V lost 7 bases and J 5 bases, leaving 8 bases between the germline ends. This CDR3 comprises 11 residues. Germline V gene sequence: CDR1 LNHDA, CDR2 SQIVND (reference sequence). The CDR3 sequence: CASIGRTEAFF. CDR3 DNA sequence: TGTGCCAGTATAGGTAGGACTGAAGCTTTCTTT.

This rearrangement joins TRBV29-1 to TRBJ2-1, with 14 bases that match TRBD2. Unmatched junction bases numbered 18, after V lost 8 bases and J lost 0 bases. Germline-derived CDR1 and CDR2 are SQVTM and ANQGSEA. The CDR3 extends over 20 amino acids. Here the CDR3 reads CSSNRGTSGGSLSSYNEQFF. CDR3 coding DNA: TGCAGCTCAAACCGTGGGACTAGCGGGGGCTCCTTGAGCTCCTACAATGAGCAGTTCTTC.

The rearrangement uses TRBV7-9 and TRBJ2-6; D remains unclear. The germline CDR1 and CDR2 sequences are SEHNR and FQNEAQ (reference sequence). The CDR3 spans 14 residues. Trimming cost V 11 bases and J 0 bases, with 11 bases left between them. CDR3 nucleotide sequence: TGTGCCTGCTTCATGCTCTCTGGGGCCAACGTCCTGACTTTC. Amino acids: CACFMLSGANVLTF.

The chain recombines TRBV4-3 with TRBJ2-7; D possibly uses TRBD1 or TRBD2 (5 bases each). The CDR3 is 14 residues long. With 1 base removed from V and 4 bases from J, the gap between germline ends came to 11 bases. Germline CDR1 LGHNA, CDR2 YSLEER. CDR3 DNA sequence: TGCGCCAGCAGCCAAGGGGGCCCGGGATACGAGCAGTACTTC. Its translation is CASSQGGPGYEQYF.

The rearrangement joins TRBV7-9 to TRBJ1-1; 12 nucleotides line up with TRBD1. This CDR3 contains 17 residues. The V gene's germline CDR1 is SEHNR and CDR2 FQNEAQ (reference sequence). The junction had 6 bases not matched to a gene; V was cut back by 3 bases and J by 1 base. The CDR3 here is CASSFGTGGSGNTEAFF. CDR3 DNA sequence: TGTGCCAGCAGCTTCGGGACAGGGGGCAGCGGGAACACTGAAGCTTTCTTT.